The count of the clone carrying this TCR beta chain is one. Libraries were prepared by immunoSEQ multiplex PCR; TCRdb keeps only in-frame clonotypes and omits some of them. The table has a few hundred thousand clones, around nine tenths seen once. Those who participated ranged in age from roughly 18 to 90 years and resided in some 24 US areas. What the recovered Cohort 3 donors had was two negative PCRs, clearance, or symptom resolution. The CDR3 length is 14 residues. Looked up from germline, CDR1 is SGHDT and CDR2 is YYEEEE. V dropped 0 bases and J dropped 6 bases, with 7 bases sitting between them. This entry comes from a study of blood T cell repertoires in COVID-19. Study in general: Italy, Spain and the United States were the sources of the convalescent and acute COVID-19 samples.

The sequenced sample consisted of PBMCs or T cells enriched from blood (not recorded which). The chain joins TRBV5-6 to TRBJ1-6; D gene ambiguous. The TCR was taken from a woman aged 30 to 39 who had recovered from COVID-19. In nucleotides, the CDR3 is TGTGCCAGCAGCTTGGCGGTAGCTAATTCACCCCTCCACTTT. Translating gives CASSLAVANSPLHF. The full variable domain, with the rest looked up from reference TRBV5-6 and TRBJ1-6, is DAGVTQSPTHLIKTRGQQVTLRCSPKSGHDTVSWYQQALGQGPQFIFQYYEEEERQRGNFPDRFSGHQFPNYSSELNVNALLLGDSALYLCASSLAVANSPLHFGNGTRLTVT.